This TCR beta chain emerged from a study of CD8 T cells in Susac syndrome. Random-hexamer reverse transcription was applied to about 0.5 to 1 ug RNA. TCRdb re-derived calls from the immunoSEQ multiplex PCR reads in MiXCR, one entry per CDR3 protein. The sample lists about 190,000 distinct CDR3 sequences, 90% to 96% occurring once. Negative isolation was used for CD8+ and CD4+ T cells and FACS enrichment for TEMRA cells. The trim removed 6 bases at V and 5 bases at J, leaving 0 bases unmatched. Looked up from germline, CDR1 is MNHNY and CDR2 is SVGAGI (reference sequence). The CDR3 sequence is 12 residues long.

This TCR derives from a human donor with Susac syndrome. The rearrangement uses TRBV6-6 and TRBJ1-5; 8 bases map to TRBD1. What was sequenced was CD4+ T cells from PBMCs. The CDR3 loop is CASRTGDQPQHF. CDR3 nucleotide sequence: TGTGCCAGCAGGACAGGGGATCAGCCCCAGCATTTT.